Described below is a single TCR beta chain sequence and its context. The data stem from a study of blood T cell repertoires in COVID-19. The data were produced by immunoSEQ multiplex PCR, yet TCRdb's version contains in-frame clones alone and is incomplete. The sample contains under 300,000 clones, about nine tenths of which appear only once. V lost 4 bases to trimming and J lost 8 bases; unmatched junction nucleotides: 9. CDR3 length equals 15 residues. Per germline, CDR1 MNHEY and CDR2 SVGAGI. This receptor was identified in a man aged 60-69 years with acute or convalescent COVID-19. The sample consisted of peripheral blood. The chain is built from TRBV6-5 and TRBJ1-1; 11 nucleotides agree with TRBD1. This CDR3 is CASSSDRGRVGEAFF. CDR3 bases: TGTGCCAGCAGTTCGGACAGGGGGCGGGTGGGGGAAGCTTTCTTT.